A selection of T cell receptor beta chains follows, all from one sample in a study of T cells in localized non-small cell lung cancer. Data came from immunoSEQ multiplex PCR; TCRdb stores just in-frame clones and leaves some out. The repertoire has about 22,000 clones, 70% to 85% of them found once; the top ten carry roughly 2.2%. Sequenced material: peripheral blood, taken before any cancer treatment. The receptors were gathered from a man aged 40-75 years with stage I lung adenocarcinoma. CDR3s include the opening cysteine and the closing phenylalanine or tryptophan. The D gene is left open where the match is weak. The size entry is marked missing in some rows and otherwise reads once, few, many or a size class.

>-|TRBD1|TRBV4-3|TRBJ1-2
CASSPRTGAYANYGYTF
TGCGCCAGCAGCCCAAGGACAGGGGCGTACGCTAACTATGGCTACACCTTC
>-|TRBD2|TRBV7-2|TRBJ2-7
CASSLVVGGRATYEQYF
TGTGCCAGCAGCTTAGTGGTTGGCGGGAGGGCTACCTACGAGCAGTACTTC
>-|-|TRBV7-3|TRBJ2-2
CASSLTPRRENTGELFF
TGTGCCAGCAGCTTAACCCCGAGGCGGGAGAACACCGGGGAGCTGTTTTTT
>-|TRBD1|TRBV4-3|TRBJ2-3
CASSQARTGRRRLGTDTQYF
TGCGCCAGCAGCCAAGCAAGGACAGGGCGTCGGCGGCTGGGCACAGATACGCAGTATTTT
>-|-|TRBV11-2|TRBJ2-1
CASSLLYYNEQFF
TGTGCCAGCAGCCTCTTGTACTACAATGAGCAGTTCTTC
>-|-|TRBV27|TRBJ1-5
CASTLNRSQPQHF
TGTGCCAGCACCCTTAATCGGAGTCAGCCCCAGCATTTT
>-|-|TRBV11-2|TRBJ1-2
CASSFIAGGYGYTF
TGTGCCAGCAGCTTTATTGCAGGCGGCTATGGCTACACCTTC
>-|-|TRBV7-9|TRBJ2-1
CASSEDYGEQFF
TGTGCCAGCAGCGAAGATTATGGTGAGCAGTTCTTC
>once|-|TRBV19|TRBJ1-2
CASSRVAYGYTF
TGTGCCAGTAGCCGGGTTGCCTATGGCTACACCTTC
>-|TRBD2|TRBV5-1|TRBJ2-1
CASSARTSGQVNEQFF
TGCGCCAGCAGCGCCAGGACTAGCGGGCAGGTCAATGAGCAGTTCTTC
>-|TRBD2|TRBV2|TRBJ2-3
CASQKEAGGFTDTQYF
TGTGCCAGCCAAAAGGAAGCGGGAGGTTTCACAGATACGCAGTATTTT